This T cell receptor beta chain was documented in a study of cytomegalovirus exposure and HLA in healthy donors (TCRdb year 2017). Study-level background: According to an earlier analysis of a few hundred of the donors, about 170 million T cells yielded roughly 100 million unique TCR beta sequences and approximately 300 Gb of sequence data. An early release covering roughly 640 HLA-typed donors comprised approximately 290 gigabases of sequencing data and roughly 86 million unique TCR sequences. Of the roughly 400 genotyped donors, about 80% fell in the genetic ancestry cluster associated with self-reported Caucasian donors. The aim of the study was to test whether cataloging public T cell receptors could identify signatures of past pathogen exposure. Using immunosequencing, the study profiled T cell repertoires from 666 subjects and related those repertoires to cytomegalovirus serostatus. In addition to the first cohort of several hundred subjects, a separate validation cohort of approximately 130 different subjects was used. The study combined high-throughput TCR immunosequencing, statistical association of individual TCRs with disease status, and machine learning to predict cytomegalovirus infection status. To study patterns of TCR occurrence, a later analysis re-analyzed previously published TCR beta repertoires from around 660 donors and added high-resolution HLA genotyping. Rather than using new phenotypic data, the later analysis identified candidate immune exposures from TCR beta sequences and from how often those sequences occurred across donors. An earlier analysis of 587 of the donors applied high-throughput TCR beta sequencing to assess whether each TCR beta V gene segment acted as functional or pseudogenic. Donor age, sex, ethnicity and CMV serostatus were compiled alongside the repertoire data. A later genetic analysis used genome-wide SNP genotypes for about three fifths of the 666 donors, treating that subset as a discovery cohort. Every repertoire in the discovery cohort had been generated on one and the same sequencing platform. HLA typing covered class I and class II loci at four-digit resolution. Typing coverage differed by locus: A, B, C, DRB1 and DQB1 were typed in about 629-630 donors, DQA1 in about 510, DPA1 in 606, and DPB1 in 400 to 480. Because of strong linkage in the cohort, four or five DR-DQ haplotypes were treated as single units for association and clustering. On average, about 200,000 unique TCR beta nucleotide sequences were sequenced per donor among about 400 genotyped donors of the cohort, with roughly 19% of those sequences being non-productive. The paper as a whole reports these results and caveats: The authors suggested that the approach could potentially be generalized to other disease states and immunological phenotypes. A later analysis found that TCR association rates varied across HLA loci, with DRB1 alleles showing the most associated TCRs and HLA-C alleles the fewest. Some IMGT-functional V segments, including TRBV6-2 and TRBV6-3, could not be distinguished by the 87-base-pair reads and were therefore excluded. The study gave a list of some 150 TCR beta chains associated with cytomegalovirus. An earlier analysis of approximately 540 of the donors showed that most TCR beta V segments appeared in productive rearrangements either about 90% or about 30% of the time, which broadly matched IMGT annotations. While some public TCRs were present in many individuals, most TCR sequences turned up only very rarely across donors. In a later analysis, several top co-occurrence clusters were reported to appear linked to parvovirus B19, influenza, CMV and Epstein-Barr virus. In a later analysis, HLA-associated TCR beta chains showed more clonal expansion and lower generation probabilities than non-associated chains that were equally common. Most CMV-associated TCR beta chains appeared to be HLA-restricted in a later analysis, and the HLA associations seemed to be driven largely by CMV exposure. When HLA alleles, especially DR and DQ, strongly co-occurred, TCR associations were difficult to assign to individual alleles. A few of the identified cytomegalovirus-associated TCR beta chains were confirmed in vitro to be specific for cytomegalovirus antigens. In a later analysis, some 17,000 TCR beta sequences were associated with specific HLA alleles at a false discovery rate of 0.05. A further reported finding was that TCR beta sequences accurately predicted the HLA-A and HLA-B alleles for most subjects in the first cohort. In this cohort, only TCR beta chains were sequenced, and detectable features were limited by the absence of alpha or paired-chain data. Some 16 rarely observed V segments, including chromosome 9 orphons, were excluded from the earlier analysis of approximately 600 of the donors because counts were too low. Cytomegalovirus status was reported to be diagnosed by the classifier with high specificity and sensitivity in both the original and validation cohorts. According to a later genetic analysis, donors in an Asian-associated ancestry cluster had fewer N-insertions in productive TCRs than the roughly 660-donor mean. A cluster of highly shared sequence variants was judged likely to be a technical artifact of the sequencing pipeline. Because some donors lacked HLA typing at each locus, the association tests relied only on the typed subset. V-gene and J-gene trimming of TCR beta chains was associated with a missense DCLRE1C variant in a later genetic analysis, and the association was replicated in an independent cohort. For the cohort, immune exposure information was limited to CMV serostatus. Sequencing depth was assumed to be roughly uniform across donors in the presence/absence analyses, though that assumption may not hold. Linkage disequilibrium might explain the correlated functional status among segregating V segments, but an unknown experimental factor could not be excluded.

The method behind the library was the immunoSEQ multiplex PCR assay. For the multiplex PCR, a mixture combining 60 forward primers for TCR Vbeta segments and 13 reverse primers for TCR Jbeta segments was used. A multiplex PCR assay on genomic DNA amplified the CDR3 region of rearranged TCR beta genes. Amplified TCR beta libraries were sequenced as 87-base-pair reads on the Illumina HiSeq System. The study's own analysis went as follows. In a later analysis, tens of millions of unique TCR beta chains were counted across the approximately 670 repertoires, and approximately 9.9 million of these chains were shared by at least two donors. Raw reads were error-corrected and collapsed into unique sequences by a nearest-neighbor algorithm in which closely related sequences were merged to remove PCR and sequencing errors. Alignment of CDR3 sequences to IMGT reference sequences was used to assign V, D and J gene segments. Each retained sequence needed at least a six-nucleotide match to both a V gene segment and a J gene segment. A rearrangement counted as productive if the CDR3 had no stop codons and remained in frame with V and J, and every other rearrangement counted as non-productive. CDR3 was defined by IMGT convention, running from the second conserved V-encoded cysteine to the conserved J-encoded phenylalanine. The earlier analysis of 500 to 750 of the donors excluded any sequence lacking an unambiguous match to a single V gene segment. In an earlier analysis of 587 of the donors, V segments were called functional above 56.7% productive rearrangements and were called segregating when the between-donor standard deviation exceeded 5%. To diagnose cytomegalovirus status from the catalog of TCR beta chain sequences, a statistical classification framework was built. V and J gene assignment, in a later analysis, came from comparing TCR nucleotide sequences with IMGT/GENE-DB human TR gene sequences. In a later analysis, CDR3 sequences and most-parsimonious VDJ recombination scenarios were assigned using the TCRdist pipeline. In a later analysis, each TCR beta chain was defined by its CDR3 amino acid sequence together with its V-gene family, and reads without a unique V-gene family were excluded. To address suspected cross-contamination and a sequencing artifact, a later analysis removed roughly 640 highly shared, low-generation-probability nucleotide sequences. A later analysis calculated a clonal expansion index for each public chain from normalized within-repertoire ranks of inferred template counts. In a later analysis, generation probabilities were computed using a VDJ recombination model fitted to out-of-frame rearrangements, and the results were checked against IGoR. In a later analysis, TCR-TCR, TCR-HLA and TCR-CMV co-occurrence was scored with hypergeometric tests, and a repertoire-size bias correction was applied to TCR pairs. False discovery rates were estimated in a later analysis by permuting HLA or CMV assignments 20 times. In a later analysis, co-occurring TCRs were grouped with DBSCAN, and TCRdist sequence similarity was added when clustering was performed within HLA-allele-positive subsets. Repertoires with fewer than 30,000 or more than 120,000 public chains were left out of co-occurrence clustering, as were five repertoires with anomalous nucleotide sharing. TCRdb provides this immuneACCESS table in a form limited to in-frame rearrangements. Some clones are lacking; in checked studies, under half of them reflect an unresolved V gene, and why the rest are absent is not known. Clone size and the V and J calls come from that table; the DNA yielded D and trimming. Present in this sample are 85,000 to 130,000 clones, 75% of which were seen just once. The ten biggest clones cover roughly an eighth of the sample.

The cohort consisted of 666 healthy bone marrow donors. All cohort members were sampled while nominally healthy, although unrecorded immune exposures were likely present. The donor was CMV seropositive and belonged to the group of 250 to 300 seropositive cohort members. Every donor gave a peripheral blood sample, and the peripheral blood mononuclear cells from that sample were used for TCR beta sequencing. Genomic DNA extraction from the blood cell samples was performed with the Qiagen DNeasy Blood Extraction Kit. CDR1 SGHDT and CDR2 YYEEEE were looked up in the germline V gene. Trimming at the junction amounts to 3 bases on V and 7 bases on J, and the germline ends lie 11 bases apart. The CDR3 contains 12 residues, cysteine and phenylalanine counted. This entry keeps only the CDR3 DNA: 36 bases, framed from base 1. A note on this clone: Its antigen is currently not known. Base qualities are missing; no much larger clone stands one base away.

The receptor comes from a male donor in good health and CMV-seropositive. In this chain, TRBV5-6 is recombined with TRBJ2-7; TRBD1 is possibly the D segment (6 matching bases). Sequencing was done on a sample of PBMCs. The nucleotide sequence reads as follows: TGTGCCAGCAGCTACGTGAGGGGGGAGCAGTACTTC. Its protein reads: CASSYVRGEQYF.